This is a list of T cell receptor beta chains from one sample in a study of graft-versus-host responses after intestinal transplantation. TCRdb's copy holds only in-frame clones and misses some; the assay was immunoSEQ multiplex PCR. The sample holds around 97,000 clones, over 85% seen once. These receptors' targets are unknown. The specimen was unstimulated CD8+ T cells sorted from spleen or lymph node cells, collected before intestinal transplant. The receptors derive from a human donor who received an intestinal transplant. CDR3s include the opening cysteine and the closing phenylalanine or tryptophan.

v_call,j_call,cdr3_aa
TRBV11-2,TRBJ2-7,CASSLGRDYEQYF
TRBV19,TRBJ2-2,CASSIDTTGPNTGELFF
TRBV7-9,TRBJ1-2,CASIRLAEDGYTF
TRBV9,TRBJ2-2,CASSVSWSGELFF
TRBV7-9,TRBJ1-6,CASSIVGRGRRSPLHF
TRBV27,TRBJ2-7,CASSFGRYYEQYF
TRBV7-9,TRBJ2-5,CASSLVSQETQYF
TRBV28,TRBJ2-3,CASSWTGLTDTQYF
TRBV9,TRBJ2-1,CASSLRTSGVRNEQFF
TRBV13,TRBJ2-3,CASSLGGQDTQYF
TRBV4-1,TRBJ1-1,CASSQSSPSEAFF
TRBV18,TRBJ1-5,CASSPYQGTRQPQHF
TRBV6-5,TRBJ1-1,CASRINTEAFF
TRBV5-6,TRBJ2-7,CASSPDSLEQYF
TRBV5-1,TRBJ2-3,CASGLAGGYDTQYF
TRBV6-5,TRBJ1-1,CASSKTQGLYTEAFF
TRBV10-2,TRBJ1-5,CASSAAGHQPQHF
TRBV4-1,TRBJ1-4,CASSQDTGQGGKLFF
TRBV29-1,TRBJ1-2,CSVGGRGAQYGYTF
TRBV7-9,TRBJ1-1,CASSPVGMNTEAFF
TRBV19,TRBJ2-4,CASTPTSLAKNIQYF
TRBV11-2,TRBJ1-1,CASSLGRDTEAFF
TRBV27,TRBJ1-5,CASSSWTGSNQPQHF
TRBV5-1,TRBJ1-1,CASSSGTEGEAFF
TRBV7-9,TRBJ2-2,CASSGGVRDVGTGELFF
TRBV7-8,TRBJ1-5,CASSLVTGQGLDYRYQPQHF
TRBV11-2,TRBJ1-1,CASSLPYRPLWGNTEAFF
TRBV27,TRBJ1-2,CASSLTGFGGYTF
TRBV7-9,TRBJ2-1,CASSLAAFSYNEQFF
TRBV7-6,TRBJ1-1,CASSLVGGSGTEAFF
TRBV9,TRBJ2-3,CASSVFGGGGDTQYF
TRBV27,TRBJ1-1,CASSPRQGVILTEAFF
TRBV2,TRBJ1-4,CASSDRPGVGKLFF
TRBV27,TRBJ2-7,CASSLYSGGLFYEQYF
TRBV11-2,TRBJ2-7,CASSPGVSYEQYF
TRBV10-2,TRBJ2-7,CASSVGHTIYEQYF
TRBV27,TRBJ1-2,CASSLTGTGRDGYTF
TRBV5-6,TRBJ2-7,CASSSPYYEEQYF
TRBV7-8,TRBJ2-1,CASSSALGRNNEQFF
TRBV27,TRBJ1-2,CASSTTGQGFYGYTF
TRBV6-5,TRBJ2-1,CASSGSGGADEQFF
TRBV10-3,TRBJ1-3,CATFGQGSGNTIYF
TRBV19,TRBJ1-2,CASNGQLDYGYTF
TRBV11-2,TRBJ1-3,CASSLGRTPGHTIYF
TRBV6-1,TRBJ2-1,CASGSYNEQFF
TRBV27,TRBJ1-2,CASSDSPLNGYTF
TRBV30,TRBJ2-7,CAWSSSRDPYYEQYF